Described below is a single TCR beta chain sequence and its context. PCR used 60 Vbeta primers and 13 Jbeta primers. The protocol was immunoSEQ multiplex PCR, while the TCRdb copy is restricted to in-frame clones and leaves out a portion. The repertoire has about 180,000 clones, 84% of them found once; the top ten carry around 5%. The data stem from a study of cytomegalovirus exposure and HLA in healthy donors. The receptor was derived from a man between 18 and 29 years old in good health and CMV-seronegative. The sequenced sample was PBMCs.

This chain's CDR3 is CASSDATVNNSPLHF. The DNA for the CDR3 is TGTGCCAGCAGTGATGCGACAGTAAATAATTCACCCCTCCACTTT. This chain connects TRBV25-1 to TRBJ1-6, with D maybe TRBD1 (5 bases). CDR1 is MGHDK and CDR2 is SYGVNS in the germline V gene. The length of the CDR3 is 15 residues. V shed 3 bases and J shed 5 bases, with 11 bases lying between them.